These 12 T cell receptor beta chains were sequenced from one sample in a study of CD8 T cells in Susac syndrome. A quantity of about 0.5 to 1 ug RNA underwent reverse transcription using random hexamers. TCRdb re-called the immunoSEQ multiplex PCR reads through MiXCR, storing one row per CDR3 protein. The sample lists under 350,000 distinct CDR3 sequences, about 91% occurring once. Sequenced material: CD4+ T cells from PBMCs. These receptors all come from a human donor with multiple sclerosis.

The chain uses TRBV20-1 and TRBJ2-7; 9 bases are a match to TRBD2. The trim removed 0 bases at V and 6 bases at J, leaving 3 bases unmatched. Per the germline V gene, CDR1 is DFQATT and CDR2 is SNEGSKA (reference sequence). The CDR3 runs to 13 residues. CDR3 sequence: CSAREGTSPEQYF. The DNA of the CDR3 is TGCAGTGCTAGAGAGGGGACTAGCCCCGAGCAGTACTTC.

The V gene is TRBV5-4, the J gene TRBJ2-1; D is uncertain. The V and J ends lost 8 bases and 0 bases respectively, with 21 bases between them. This CDR3 contains 17 residues. Germline V CDR1 and CDR2: SGHNT, YYREEE (reference sequence). CDR3 sequence: CASSEGRKRSSYNEQFF. CDR3 DNA: TGTGCCAGTTCCGAAGGAAGGAAGAGAAGCTCCTACAATGAGCAGTTCTTC.

The rearrangement uses TRBV9 and TRBJ2-3; a possible D gene is TRBD2 (6 bases). Germline values: CDR1 SGDLS, CDR2 YYNGEE. The V and J ends lost 0 bases and 8 bases respectively, with 16 bases between them. This CDR3 has 15 amino acids. For the CDR3, the DNA is TGTGCCAGCAGCGTAGGTCCGGGGGATAGTTCTACGCAGTATTTT. It encodes CASSVGPGDSSTQYF.

The chain is built from TRBV7-2 and TRBJ2-5, with D unclear. CDR3 length: 13 residues. V lost 1 base and J lost 5, with 8 bases in between. The germline V gene encodes CDR1 SGHTA and CDR2 FQGNSA. The CDR3 loop is CASSLDLIETQYF. The CDR3 DNA reads as TGTGCCAGCAGCTTAGATCTTATCGAGACCCAGTACTTC. The variable domain in full, completed from reference TRBV7-2 and TRBJ2-5, reads GAGVSQSPSNKVTEKGKDVELRCDPISGHTALYWYRQSLGQGLEFLIYFQGNSAPDKSGLPSDRFSAERTGGSVSTLTIQRTQQEDSAVYLCASSLDLIETQYFGPGTRLLVL.

The CDR3 bases are TGCGCCAGCAGCTCCCGGACTATCTACAATGAGCAGTTCTTC. Its translation is CASSSRTIYNEQFF. J is TRBJ2-1 and V is TRBV5-1, with a possible D match to TRBD2 (6 bases). Between the trimmed V and J ends, which lost 3 bases and 3 bases, there was a span of 10 bases. Germline CDR1 is SGHRS and CDR2 is YFSETQ. This CDR3 region has 14 residues. Full variable domain (rest looked up from reference TRBV5-1 and TRBJ2-1): KAGVTQTPRYLIKTRGQQVTLSCSPISGHRSVSWYQQTPGQGLQFLFEYFSETQRNKGNFPGRFSGRQFSNSRSEMNVSTLELGDSALYLCASSSRTIYNEQFFGPGTRLTVL.

The genes are TRBV6-5 and TRBJ1-2; TRBD1 aligns across 7 bases. The CDR3 is 14 amino acids. CDR1 and CDR2 (germline): MNHEY, SVGAGI. Trimming took 6 bases from V and 3 from J; bases not matched to a gene: 7. The CDR3 DNA reads TGTGCCAGCAGCCGAGGGACAGACGACTATGGCTACACCTTC. Its translation: CASSRGTDDYGYTF.

The CDR3 DNA reads TGTGCCAGCAGCGTAGCGCAGGGACGGACGAGCACCGGGGAGCTGTTTTTT. Amino acids: CASSVAQGRTSTGELFF. This sequence joins TRBV9 and TRBJ2-2; D assignment may be TRBD1 or TRBD2 (5 bases each). Germline assignment: CDR1 SGDLS and CDR2 YYNGEE. Trimming left V 0 bases short and J 4 bases short, with 16 bases between. This CDR3 has 17 amino acids.

This clonotype was found once. The chain is built from TRBV3-1 and TRBJ1-1, with a possible D match to TRBD1 (5 bases). The V gene lost 1 base and the J gene lost 3 bases, with 12 bases spanning the gap. Germline CDR1 LGHDT, CDR2 YNNKEL (reference sequence). The CDR3 is made up of 15 amino acids. The CDR3 DNA reads TGTGCCAGCAGCCAAGTCGTCCCGGGGGACACTGAAGCTTTCTTT. Protein: CASSQVVPGDTEAFF.

This sequence joins TRBV6-2 or TRBV6-3 and TRBJ1-5; tentatively, D is TRBD1 (6 bases). CDR3 size: 15 residues. V lost 4 bases and J 6 bases, leaving 16 bases between the germline ends. Per germline, CDR1 MNHEY and CDR2 SVGEGT. The DNA for the CDR3 is TGTGCCAGCAGTTGGGGGGGCGCGAGGGGTCAGCCCCAGCATTTT. Its translation: CASSWGGARGQPQHF.

As to this clonotype: Germline is not matched at one junction end, which may reflect a read error. The DNA for the CDR3 is TGTGCCAGCACCCAAAACGCGGGAAACACCGGGGAGCTGTTTTTT. This sequence encodes CASTQNAGNTGELFF. This chain connects TRBV4-2 to TRBJ2-2, with TRBD2 as a possible D gene (6 bases). The germline CDR1 and CDR2 sequences are LGHNA and YNFKEQ. The CDR3 runs to 15 residues.

This chain links TRBV30 with TRBJ1-1, with D unclear. The length of the CDR3 is 13 residues. Trimming stripped 0 bases from V and 2 bases from J, with 7 bases between. Per the germline V gene, CDR1 is GTSNPN and CDR2 is SVGIG (reference sequence). In DNA form, the CDR3 reads TGTGCCTGGAGTGTAAGGACTAACACTGAAGCTTTCTTT. The encoded protein is CAWSVRTNTEAFF.

The chain joins TRBV21-1 to TRBJ2-5; the table's D call, TRBD2, has no DNA check behind it. TRBV21-1 represents a pseudogene. CDR3 length: 16 amino acids. The CDR3 loop is CASSKVAGGPKETQYF. The CDR3 nucleotides read TGTGCCAGCAGCAAAGTAGCGGGAGGCCCCAAAGAGACCCAGTACTTC.